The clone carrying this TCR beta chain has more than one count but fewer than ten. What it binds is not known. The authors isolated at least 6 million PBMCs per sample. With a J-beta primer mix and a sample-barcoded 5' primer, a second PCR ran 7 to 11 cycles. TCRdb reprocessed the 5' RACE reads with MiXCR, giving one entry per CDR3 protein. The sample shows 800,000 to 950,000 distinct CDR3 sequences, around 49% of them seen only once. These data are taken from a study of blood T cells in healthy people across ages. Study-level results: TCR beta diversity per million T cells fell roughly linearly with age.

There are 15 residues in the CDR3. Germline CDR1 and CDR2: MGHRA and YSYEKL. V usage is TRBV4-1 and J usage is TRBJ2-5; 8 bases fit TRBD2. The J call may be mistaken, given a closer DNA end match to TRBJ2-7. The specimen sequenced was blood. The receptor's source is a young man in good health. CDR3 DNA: TGCGCCAGCAGCCCCCGGGGGGGAAAAAGTTACGAGCAGTACTTC. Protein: CASSPRGGKSYEQYF.